These 17 T cell receptor beta chains came from one sample sequenced in a study of technical replicates of blood from a handful of donors. Sequencing used immunoSEQ multiplex PCR; TCRdb keeps in-frame clones, though not all of them. The repertoire holds fewer than 85,000 clones, with approximately 94% as singletons. The material sequenced was T cells isolated from PBMCs. The source is a human donor in good health.

This chain's CDR3 is CASSLVQGEAFF. The CDR3 bases are TGTGCCAGCAGCTTGGTACAGGGGGAAGCTTTCTTT. J is TRBJ1-1 and V is TRBV5-6; TRBD1 matches 7 bases. The CDR3 runs 12 residues. Per the germline V gene, CDR1 is SGHDT and CDR2 is YYEEEE. Trimming cost V 0 bases and J 8 bases; bases outside gene matches: 1.

This clone appeared a single time. This chain uses TRBV29-1 with TRBJ1-4; possibly TRBD1 for D (6 bases). This CDR3 contains 12 residues. Per germline, CDR1 SQVTM and CDR2 ANQGSEA. V lost 8 bases to trimming and J lost 8 bases, with 15 bases between them. The CDR3 region has the DNA TGCAGCTACAGACAGGACACCGAAAAACTGTTTTTT. Its translation: CSYRQDTEKLFF.

The gene calls are TRBV30 and TRBJ1-2, with D possibly being TRBD1 (5 bases). The V gene's germline CDR1 is GTSNPN and CDR2 SVGIG (reference sequence). This CDR3 is 13 amino acids long. Trimming removed 0 bases from V and 7 bases from J, with 12 bases in between. CDR3 loop: CAWSVGREVGYTF. The CDR3 coding sequence is TGTGCCTGGAGTGTGGGCAGGGAAGTTGGCTACACCTTC.

In DNA form, the CDR3 reads TGTGCCAGCAGCTTTACTGATGAGCAGTTCTTC. Residues: CASSFTDEQFF. The V call is TRBV11-3, the J call TRBJ2-1; D unclear. This CDR3 is built from 11 residues. CDR1 and CDR2 (germline): SGHNT, YENEEA. V was clipped by 3 bases and J by 8 bases, with 5 bases between them.

The V and J genes are TRBV5-6 and TRBJ2-7; D gene ambiguous. Per the germline V gene, CDR1 is SGHDT and CDR2 is YYEEEE. Between the trimmed V and J ends, which lost 2 bases and 0 bases, there was a span of 6 bases. This CDR3 contains 13 residues. CDR3 region: CASSLFSSYEQYF. The CDR3 bases are TGTGCCAGCAGCTTATTCAGCTCCTACGAGCAGTACTTC.

This clone appeared a single time. The chain uses TRBV9 and TRBJ1-3; 7 nucleotides line up with TRBD1. Germline CDR1 SGDLS, CDR2 YYNGEE. Trimming at V came to 4 bases and at J to 2 bases, leaving 9 bases not matched to a gene. This CDR3 region has 16 residues. CDR3 sequence reads: CASSSGRGQAGNTIYF. CDR3 nucleotides: TGTGCCAGCAGCTCCGGAAGGGGGCAGGCTGGAAACACCATATATTTT.

This clone has a single count. The chain joins TRBV10-3 to TRBJ2-5; D gene unclear. The CDR3 is made up of 12 amino acids. From germline, CDR1 is ENHRY and CDR2 SYGVKD. Trimming removed 4 bases at V and 3 bases at J, with 6 bases between. In nucleotides, the CDR3 is TGTGCCATCAGTGGACGGGAAGAGACCCAGTACTTC. Translation gives CAISGREETQYF.

The gene calls are TRBV5-5 and TRBJ2-7; TRBD2 is a possible D gene (6 bases). The CDR3 has 17 residues. The germline CDR1 and CDR2 sequences are SGHKS and YYEKEE (reference sequence). V was trimmed by 4 bases and J by 2 bases, leaving 22 bases between them. This CDR3 reads CASSHSFRGRNAYEQYF. CDR3 nucleotide sequence: TGTGCCAGCAGCCACTCCTTCCGGGGGAGAAATGCCTACGAGCAGTACTTC.

The genes are TRBV13 and TRBJ1-4; 10 bases are a match to TRBD1. The CDR3 is 15 amino acids. CDR1 PRHDT and CDR2 FYEKMQ come from the germline V gene (reference sequence). V was clipped by 3 bases and J by 7 bases; unmatched bases: 5. The CDR3 region is CASSLTGGGSEKLFF. As DNA, the CDR3 is TGTGCCAGCAGCTTGACAGGGGGCGGGTCTGAAAAACTGTTTTTT.

The CDR3 region has the DNA TGCGCCAGCAGCCCCCCGGGACAGGGCTATGGCTACACCTTC. Encoded protein: CASSPPGQGYGYTF. The chain joins TRBV5-1 to TRBJ1-2; 9 bases match TRBD1. This CDR3 contains 14 residues. CDR1 and CDR2 (germline): SGHRS, YFSETQ. Unmatched junction bases numbered 5, after V lost 4 bases and J lost 4 bases.

The chain uses TRBV5-8 and TRBJ1-3, with D possibly matching TRBD1 (5 bases). This CDR3 region has 16 residues. From germline, CDR1 is SGHTS and CDR2 YDEGEE. Between the trimmed V and J ends, which lost 5 bases and 3 bases, there was a span of 18 bases. CDR3 sequence reads: CASRNSREGSGNTIYF. Here the CDR3 DNA reads TGTGCCAGCAGAAATTCCAGGGAGGGGAGTGGAAACACCATATATTTT.

The CDR3 DNA reads as TGTGCCAGCAGCGTCGGCGGGGGTGCTGGCTATGGCTACACCTTC. Protein sequence: CASSVGGGAGYGYTF. The genes are TRBV9 and TRBJ1-2; D perhaps matches TRBD1 (5 bases). The V gene lost 2 bases and the J gene lost 4 bases, with 15 bases spanning the gap. This CDR3 region has 15 residues. CDR1 and CDR2 (germline): SGDLS, YYNGEE. The whole variable domain, filled in from reference TRBV9 and TRBJ1-2, reads DSGVTQTPKHLITATGQRVTLRCSPRSGDLSVYWYQQSLDQGLQFLIQYYNGEERAKGNILERFSAQQFPDLHSELNLSSLELGDSALYFCASSVGGGAGYGYTFGSGTRLTVV.

This chain links TRBV2 with TRBJ2-1, with D maybe TRBD2 (5 bases). Germline lookup yields CDR1 SNHLY and CDR2 FYNNEI. V was cut by 7 bases and J by 4 bases, with 14 bases left in between. This CDR3 comprises 14 residues. The CDR3 loop reads CASTSDSDYNEQFF. The CDR3 coding sequence is TGTGCCAGCACGTCGGACTCCGATTACAATGAGCAGTTCTTC.

This chain uses TRBV5-6 with TRBJ2-7; D not resolved. The CDR3 contains 13 residues. CDR1 is SGHDT, CDR2 YYEEEE, per germline. V shed 0 bases and J shed 3 bases, with 7 bases lying between them. CDR3 region: CASSLGYIYEQYF. CDR3 coding DNA: TGTGCCAGCAGCTTGGGGTACATCTACGAGCAGTACTTC.

This sequence joins TRBV18 and TRBJ1-1, with D possibly matching TRBD1 (6 bases). The V gene lost 5 bases and the J gene lost 3 bases, with 10 bases spanning the gap. The CDR3 covers 13 residues. Germline CDR1 KGHSH, CDR2 LQKENI. The chain's CDR3 is CASSWDTYTEAFF. CDR3 coding DNA: TGTGCCAGCTCATGGGACACCTACACTGAAGCTTTCTTT. Together with reference TRBV18 and TRBJ1-1, the CDR3 gives the full variable domain: NAGVMQNPRHLVRRRGQEARLRCSPMKGHSHVYWYRQLPEEGLKFMVYLQKENIIDESGMPKERFSAEFPKEGPSILRIQQVVRGDSAAYFCASSWDTYTEAFFGQGTRLTVV.

This chain connects TRBV27 to TRBJ2-1; a weak D match, TRBD1 (6 bases). V was cut by 2 bases and J by 7 bases, with 15 bases left in between. Germline CDR1 and CDR2: MNHEY and SMNVEV (reference sequence). CDR3 size: 15 residues. CDR3 amino acids: CASSLTQGFRNEQFF. CDR3 nucleotide sequence: TGTGCCAGCAGTTTAACGCAGGGGTTTCGGAATGAGCAGTTCTTC.

The V call is TRBV5-1, the J call TRBJ2-3; D is perhaps TRBD2 (5 bases). Trimming stripped 7 bases from V and 2 bases from J, with 11 bases between. The CDR3 has 13 residues. The germline V gene has CDR1 SGHRS and CDR2 YFSETQ. CDR3 sequence (DNA): TGCGCCAGCGTACCCGGGGTCACAGATACGCAGTATTTT. It yields the protein CASVPGVTDTQYF.